This T cell receptor (beta chain) was sequenced for a study of T cells after yellow fever vaccination (dated 2019 in TCRdb). Study-wide context: Libraries from fractions with low cell numbers were prepared with the SMART-Seq v4 Ultra Low Input RNA kit. To follow T-cell clones before and after both primary and booster YFV17D yellow fever vaccination, bulk TCR alpha and beta repertoires underwent longitudinal sequencing. Blood was collected at multiple timepoints before and after primary and secondary immunization, and bulk PBMC replicates and cell subsets were isolated. Two healthy male donors made up the cohort, one aged 18 to 30 years and the other aged 30 to 39 years. Results the study describes overall, beyond this receptor: Only a couple of donors were included in the study, so the extent to which the findings can be generalized is limited. The secondary T-cell response was weaker than the primary response but faster, peaking on day 5 instead of day 15. Most clones expanded after primary vaccination (approximately 97% of CD4 and about 85% of CD8) were re-detected after the booster, suggesting that broad memory maintenance occurred. Because abundant contaminating clonotypes from the bulk population could be contained in FACS-sorted repertoires, computational filtering was required. A small fraction of clonotypes appeared in both the CD4 and CD8 compartments, likely as a result of convergent recombination.

As regards this clonotype: Which antigen it targets is not known. Within one base of it there is no much larger clone, and no base qualities were kept.

The intended sense of this specimen's treatment or condition label: live attenuated yellow fever vaccine strain. At each blood-draw timepoint, two biological replicates of bulk PBMCs were obtained. A standard Ficoll-Paque protocol was used to isolate PBMCs from peripheral blood. TriZol was used to extract RNA from bulk PBMCs, from CD4 and CD8 fractions, and from dextramer-positive and dextramer-negative fractions. TCR cDNA was made using 5'RACE template switching, a step that added a universal primer site and unique molecular identifiers. cDNA synthesis was primed from both the TCR alpha and TCR beta constant segments. Two PCR steps were used to amplify libraries, with sample barcodes and sequencing adapters being added in the second step. Libraries were sequenced on Illumina HiSeq 2500 (2x100 bp) or NovaSeq (2x150 bp). Under the source paper's analysis protocol: Reads were demultiplexed and collapsed into UMI consensus sequences with MIGEC, and V(D)J alignment was performed with MiXCR. Using edgeR on replicate PBMC samples, clonotypes were called vaccine-responding if FDR was below 0.01 and the log2 fold change was above 5 up to day 15. Each bulk clonotype received a CD4 or CD8 identity based on whether the sequenced CD4 or CD8 repertoire contained that clonotype at higher abundance. TCRdb reran the public reads through fastp at Q25 and MiXCR, keeping productive beta chains. Every distinct CDR3 protein forms one entry, paired with its most common genes and DNA. The V and J calls and clone size come from TCRdb's table, not from the authors' own analysis. This sample is represented by a few hundred thousand distinct CDR3 sequences; roughly 9.4% of them were singletons. About a sixth of the sample is held by the ten biggest clonotypes.

V is shortened by 3 bases, J by 12 bases, and the region joining them spans 16 bases. Based on the germline V gene, the CDR1 and CDR2 sequences are SGHRS and YFSETQ. The CDR3 has 14 amino acids, counting the end cysteine and phenylalanine. Only CDR3 DNA remains: 42 bases, in frame from the first base. Specimen: PBMCs, collected on the day of the first yellow fever vaccination. The receptor was derived from a man younger than 35 who received the YFV17D yellow fever vaccine. This chain is built from TRBV5-1 and TRBJ1-6, with the D gene too uncertain to name. CDR3 protein: CASSSGVIREPLHF. DNA sequence: TGCGCCAGCAGCTCAGGTGTAATTCGAGAACCCCTCCACTTT.